These 30 T cell receptor beta chains came from one sample sequenced in a study of T cells in Graves' hyperthyroidism and ophthalmopathy. Amplified TCR beta CDR3 regions came from RNA transcripts. The primer set for the first-round RT-PCR of the TCR CDR3 was HTBI. TCRdb re-analysed the multiplex PCR reads in MiXCR, keeping a single row per CDR3 protein. The sample consists of 300,000 to 450,000 distinct CDR3 sequences, around 15% of them appearing once. The sequenced sample was blood. The origin of the receptors is a woman aged 30 to 39 with Graves' ophthalmopathy.

This clonotype was counted only a few times. The genes are TRBV24-1 and TRBJ2-1, with 7 bases that match TRBD1. Germline trimming cut 7 bases from V and 7 bases from J; bases unmatched to any gene: 9. The CDR3 length is 14 residues. CDR1 KGHDR and CDR2 SFDVKD come from the germline V gene. CDR3 residues: CATRSGTAKNEQFF. As DNA, the CDR3 is TGTGCCACCAGATCCGGGACAGCTAAAAATGAGCAGTTCTTC.

Remarks on this clonotype: A single base separates this from a much larger clone, so it may be a read error. The gene calls are TRBV6-9 and TRBJ2-2; 9 bases align to TRBD2. Germline trimming cut 3 bases from V and 7 bases from J; bases unmatched to any gene: 6. The CDR3 spans 15 residues. In germline, CDR1 is MNHGY, CDR2 SVAAGI. Written as DNA, the CDR3 is TGTGCCAGCAGTTACGGCGGGGGGGCCGGCGGGGAGCTGTTTTTT. Translation: CASSYGGGAGGELFF.

This clonotype appeared many times. The chain links TRBV7-2 to TRBJ2-2; D is perhaps TRBD2 (7 bases). Trimming left V 10 bases short and J 8 bases short, with 17 bases between. The CDR3 totals 13 residues. Germline-derived CDR1 and CDR2 are SGHTA and FQGNSA. CDR3 bases: TGTGCCACCCAACCGGGGGGCTGGGGGGAGCTGTTTTTT. Amino acids: CATQPGGWGELFF.

In the case of this clonotype: A much larger clone is a single base away; this may be a read error. The V gene is TRBV27, the J gene TRBJ2-7, with 7 bases matching TRBD1. Germline V gives CDR1 MNHEY, CDR2 SMNVEV (reference sequence). J gave up 0 bases and V 5 bases, and 10 bases lay outside the gene matches. The CDR3 has 16 amino acids. CDR3 in DNA: TGTGCCAGCAGTCCCTACAGGGGCTCTAGCTCCTACGAGCAGTACTTC. It specifies CASSPYRGSSSYEQYF.

In regard to this clonotype: A much larger clone differs by one base, so this may be a read error. The chain recombines TRBV28 with TRBJ1-2; D not certain. The V gene's germline CDR1 is MDHEN and CDR2 SYDVKM. This CDR3 region has 10 residues. CDR3 DNA: TGTGCCAGCAGTGACTATGACTACACCTTC. Amino acid sequence: CASSDYDYTF.

This clonotype was seen a few times. V usage is TRBV5-8 and J usage is TRBJ1-5; no firm D call. The CDR3 has 12 residues. Trimming cost V 5 bases and J 6 bases, with 9 bases left between them. Germline CDR1 and CDR2: SGHTS and YDEGEE. Here the CDR3 reads CASSIYGQPQHF. In DNA form, the CDR3 reads TGTGCCAGCAGTATTTATGGTCAGCCCCAGCATTTT.

This clonotype was seen ten or more times. V is TRBV12-3 or TRBV12-4 and J is TRBJ2-2; no reliable D call. This CDR3 spans 15 amino acids. V was shortened by 1 base and J by 1 base, with 7 bases between the two germline ends. This CDR3 reads CASSLDRLNTGELFF. Here the CDR3 DNA reads TGTGCCAGCAGTTTAGACAGATTGAACACCGGGGAGCTGTTTTTT.

This clonotype occurred many times. The chain uses TRBV9 and TRBJ1-2, with unresolved D. Trimming left V 0 bases short and J 0 bases short, with 12 bases between. The CDR3 length is 16 residues. CDR1 and CDR2 (germline): SGDLS, YYNGEE. In DNA form, the CDR3 reads TGTGCCAGCAGCGTAGACCCCGAGGGCGCTAACTATGGCTACACCTTC. This sequence encodes CASSVDPEGANYGYTF.

At least ten counts were recorded for this clonotype. J is TRBJ2-3 and V is TRBV3-1, with D uncertain. The germline V gene encodes CDR1 LGHDT and CDR2 YNNKEL (reference sequence). The CDR3 totals 13 residues. The V and J ends lost 1 base and 5 bases respectively, with 7 bases between them. CDR3 bases: TGTGCCAGCAGCCAAGGGTACGAAGATACGCAGTATTTT. It is translated as CASSQGYEDTQYF.

This clonotype was observed a few times. The genes are TRBV6-2 or TRBV6-3 and TRBJ2-1; D uncertain. The CDR3 consists of 13 residues. The germline gives CDR1 MNHEY, CDR2 SVGEGT. V was cut by 5 bases and J by 10 bases, with 15 bases left in between. The CDR3 loop is CASSLRRGGEQFF. CDR3 sequence (DNA): TGTGCCAGCAGTCTCAGAAGAGGTGGAGAGCAGTTCTTC.

This clonotype has more than one count but fewer than ten. The chain links TRBV15 to TRBJ1-1, with TRBD1 matching 9 bases. CDR3 length: 16 amino acids. The V gene end was trimmed by 8 bases and the J gene end by 1 base; junction bases not matched to a gene: 11. Per the germline V gene, CDR1 is LNHNV and CDR2 is YYDKDF (reference sequence). The DNA for the CDR3 is TGTGCCACCCTTAAGGGGGGACAGGGAAAGAACACTGAAGCTTTCTTT. Protein: CATLKGGQGKNTEAFF.

For this clonotype: A junction boundary mismatches the germline segment, possibly from a read error. CDR3: CASGEAIQGETQYF. For the CDR3, the DNA is TGTGCCAGCGGTGAAGCGATTCAGGGAGAAACCCAGTACTTC. The rearrangement joins TRBV6-1 to TRBJ2-5; the D gene could be TRBD1 or TRBD2 (5 bases each). The CDR3 length is 14 residues. Germline CDR1 MNHNS, CDR2 SASEGT.

This clonotype was detected only a few times. The chain uses TRBV27 and TRBJ1-4; D unresolved. Trimming stripped 5 bases from V and 8 bases from J, with 21 bases between. The length of the CDR3 is 16 residues. Germline lookup yields CDR1 MNHEY and CDR2 SMNVEV (reference sequence). The DNA of the CDR3 is TGTGCCAGCAGTAAACGAGTACCCAGTGGTCTCGAAAAACTGTTTTTT. The encoded protein is CASSKRVPSGLEKLFF.

This clonotype has a handful of counts. The chain is built from TRBV6-1 and TRBJ2-7; D is uncertain. The V and J ends lost 5 bases and 3 bases respectively, with 11 bases between them. Germline CDR1 reads MNHNS; CDR2 reads SASEGT. This CDR3 has 13 residues. Here the CDR3 DNA reads TGTGCCAGCAGTCCGCCCCCGCTCTACGAGCAGTACTTC. It is translated as CASSPPPLYEQYF.

J is TRBJ1-4 and V is TRBV5-5; D is unclear. The CDR3 is made up of 14 amino acids. CDR1 SGHKS and CDR2 YYEKEE come from the germline V gene (reference sequence). V lost 2 bases to trimming and J lost 8 bases, with 13 bases between them. The CDR3 region is CASSFARASEKLFF. As DNA, the CDR3 is TGTGCCAGCAGCTTCGCCCGGGCTTCCGAAAAACTGTTTTTT.

This clonotype showed up many times. This chain connects TRBV18 to TRBJ2-3; D unresolved. In germline, CDR1 is KGHSH, CDR2 LQKENI. The CDR3 is 12 residues long. V lost 2 bases and J 4 bases, leaving 4 bases between the germline ends. The CDR3 DNA follows: TGTGCCAGCTCACCAACCGCAGATACGCAGTATTTT. Protein product: CASSPTADTQYF.

This clonotype was counted a few times. The chain is built from TRBV9 and TRBJ2-4; perhaps TRBD2 as D (5 bases). The V gene lost 0 bases and the J gene lost 5 bases, with 6 bases spanning the gap. The germline CDR1 and CDR2 sequences are SGDLS and YYNGEE. This CDR3 is built from 13 residues. The chain's CDR3 is CASSVDGENIQYF. CDR3 nucleotides: TGTGCCAGCAGCGTAGACGGGGAAAACATTCAGTACTTC.

The table lists this clonotype with a few counts. The chain has TRBV28 and TRBJ2-3; D gene ambiguous. The CDR3 length is 12 residues. Germline lookup yields CDR1 MDHEN and CDR2 SYDVKM. Trimming removed 5 bases from V and 5 bases from J, with 8 bases in between. The CDR3 DNA follows: TGTGCCAGCAGTGGACGACGAGATACGCAGTATTTT. Protein product: CASSGRRDTQYF.

This clonotype has a count of ten or more. The J gene is TRBJ2-3, the V gene TRBV4-1; the D gene is possibly TRBD1 (5 bases). Trimming stripped 2 bases from V and 1 base from J, with 10 bases between. Per the germline V gene, CDR1 is MGHRA and CDR2 is YSYEKL. The CDR3 loop spans 15 amino acids. The CDR3 region is CASSQRDRRTDTQYF. CDR3 nucleotides: TGCGCCAGCAGCCAACGAGACAGACGCACAGATACGCAGTATTTT.

This clonotype was counted many times. The rearrangement joins TRBV9 to TRBJ2-3; 8 bases match TRBD2. The CDR3 covers 16 residues. From germline, CDR1 is SGDLS and CDR2 YYNGEE. V lost 0 bases, J lost 2 bases, and 5 bases stayed unmatched. The CDR3 bases are TGTGCCAGCAGCGTAGAAGCGGGGGCCTCCACAGATACGCAGTATTTT. This gives the protein CASSVEAGASTDTQYF.

Comment on this clonotype: This could be a read error, since a much larger clone is one nucleotide away. This rearrangement joins TRBV5-1 to TRBJ1-4; no reliable D call. CDR1 is SGHRS and CDR2 is YFSETQ in the germline V gene. The CDR3 is 18 residues long. CDR3 amino acids: CASSPGVEAIATNEQLFF. The CDR3 DNA reads TGCGCCAGCAGCCCCGGAGTGGAGGCGATTGCAACTAATGAACAACTGTTTTTT. Combining the CDR3 with reference TRBV5-1 and TRBJ1-4 gives the whole variable domain KAGVTQTPRYLIKTRGQQVTLSCSPISGHRSVSWYQQTPGQGLQFLFEYFSETQRNKGNFPGRFSGRQFSNSRSEMNVSTLELGDSALYLCASSPGVEAIATNEQLFFGSGTQLSVL.

Notes on this clonotype: A much larger clone differs by one base, so this may be a read error. This chain joins TRBV9 and TRBJ1-2, with D maybe TRBD1 (6 bases). Trimming pared 3 bases from V and 8 bases from J, leaving 20 bases between. The length of the CDR3 is 15 residues. The germline V gene encodes CDR1 SGDLS and CDR2 YYNGEE. DNA of the CDR3: TGTGCCAGCAGCGGGACCGGGACAAGACCGGGCGGCTACACCTTC. As protein: CASSGTGTRPGGYTF. Based on the CDR3 plus reference TRBV9 and TRBJ1-2, the full variable domain is DSGVTQTPKHLITATGQRVTLRCSPRSGDLSVYWYQQSLDQGLQFLIQYYNGEERAKGNILERFSAQQFPDLHSELNLSSLELGDSALYFCASSGTGTRPGGYTFGSGTRLTVV.

Many counts were recorded for this clonotype. CDR3 nucleotides: TGTGCCAGCAGCTCTCAGGGGGCGCGGGAGCAGTACTTC. Its translation: CASSSQGAREQYF. The V and J genes are TRBV5-5 and TRBJ2-7; TRBD1 matches at 8 bases. The trim removed 3 bases at V and 7 bases at J, leaving 6 bases unmatched. The CDR3 contains 13 residues. CDR1 SGHKS and CDR2 YYEKEE come from the germline V gene (reference sequence).

There are many counts of this clonotype. The chain's CDR3 is CAWSPPGVGNQPQHF. The CDR3 nucleotides are TGTGCCTGGAGTCCGCCGGGAGTTGGGAATCAGCCCCAGCATTTT. This sequence joins TRBV30 and TRBJ1-5; D gene unclear. Germline V lookup: CDR1 GTSNPN, CDR2 SVGIG (reference sequence). Trimming took off 2 bases at V and 4 bases at J, with 15 bases between the two ends. This CDR3 has 15 residues.

The J gene is TRBJ2-4, the V gene TRBV28, with 8 bases matching TRBD1. The germline gives CDR1 MDHEN, CDR2 SYDVKM. The junction had 8 bases not matched to a gene; V was cut back by 4 bases and J by 6 bases. This CDR3 contains 15 residues. The DNA for the CDR3 is TGTGCCAGCAGTTCCACCGGGACAGGTGTAAACATTCAGTACTTC. It yields the protein CASSSTGTGVNIQYF. The variable domain in full, completed from reference TRBV28 and TRBJ2-4, reads DVKVTQSSRYLVKRTGEKVFLECVQDMDHENMFWYRQDPGLGLRLIYFSYDVKMKEKGDIPEGYSVSREKKERFSLILESASTNQTSMYLCASSSTGTGVNIQYFGAGTRLSVL.

The chain uses TRBV10-1 and TRBJ2-7; D call uncertain. V gave up 8 bases and J gave up 4 bases, with 18 bases separating them. Germline CDR1 reads WNHNN; CDR2 reads SYGVQD (reference sequence). The length of the CDR3 is 14 residues. CDR3 sequence: CASYALWARYEQYF. The CDR3 DNA reads TGCGCCAGCTATGCCCTCTGGGCTCGATACGAGCAGTACTTC.

A note on this clonotype: A much larger clone lies one base from this, so it may be a read error. The chain recombines TRBV3-1 with TRBJ2-1; 9 positions agree with TRBD1. CDR1 is LGHDT, CDR2 YNNKEL, per germline (reference sequence). The CDR3 is made up of 16 amino acids. The CDR3 nucleotides are TGTGCCAGCAGCCAAGCGGAGGACAGGGGTTACAATGAGCAGCTCTTC. Residues: CASSQAEDRGYNEQLF.

This clonotype has a handful of counts. The genes are TRBV5-6 and TRBJ1-6; no clear D gene. V shed 5 bases and J shed 7 bases, with 13 bases lying between them. This CDR3 comprises 14 residues. The V gene's germline CDR1 is SGHDT and CDR2 YYEEEE. The CDR3 DNA reads TGTGCCAGCAGTCTTAGGGTGGGCAATTCACCCCTCCACTTT. Translating gives CASSLRVGNSPLHF.

This clonotype was detected a few times. V and J are TRBV27 and TRBJ2-5; TRBD1 is a possible D gene (6 bases). This CDR3 region has 15 residues. Germline V lookup: CDR1 MNHEY, CDR2 SMNVEV (reference sequence). Trimming took off 6 bases at V and 7 bases at J, with 21 bases between the two ends. CDR3 amino acids: CASSSAWDTRPTQYF. The CDR3 region has the DNA TGTGCCAGCAGCTCTGCCTGGGACACCCGGCCGACCCAGTACTTC.

This clonotype was detected ten times or more. The rearrangement joins TRBV11-2 to TRBJ1-1; D not resolved. Trimming cost V 5 bases and J 5 bases, with 15 bases left between them. The germline gives CDR1 SGHAT, CDR2 FQNNGV. The length of the CDR3 is 14 residues. The CDR3 nucleotides read TGTGCCAGCAGCCCGGACCGCTTGTTGACTGAAGCTTTCTTT. It is translated as CASSPDRLLTEAFF.